This section outlines one T cell receptor (beta chain) sequence together with its context. The length of the CDR3 is 15 residues. Germline lookup yields CDR1 SGHTA and CDR2 FQGNSA. V lost 5 bases and J lost 10, with 18 bases in between. Seattle patient enrollment occurred during active infection, with longitudinal follow-up thereafter. Study processing details: Estimation of nucleated cell counts was performed using reference gene primer amplification. Measured with immunoSEQ multiplex PCR; TCRdb has only the in-frame clones, and not every one. The DNA gave D and trimming, while V, J and clone size come from that table. The sample records 230,000 or so clones, roughly 79% being singletons. The source of the sample is a study of blood T cell repertoires in COVID-19. As for the study in general: Sites in the United States, Italy and Spain provided acute and convalescent COVID-19 samples. T cells, B-cell-depleted T cells, or PBMCs supplied cDNA or gDNA.

The sequence was collected from an elderly woman with COVID-19, enrolled during active disease. The chain uses TRBV7-2 and TRBJ1-6, with a weak D call TRBD1 (5 bases). The specimen sequenced was peripheral blood. CDR3 loop: CASSPQGASKSPLHF. In DNA, the CDR3 is TGTGCCAGCAGCCCGCAGGGCGCCAGCAAGTCACCCCTCCACTTT.